These T cell receptor beta chains were read from a single sample in a study of beta chain features in type 1 diabetes. This table comes from immunoSEQ multiplex PCR, and its TCRdb copy is limited to in-frame clones, with some not included. In the table there are 850,000 to 900,000 clones, 15% to 20% of which are singletons. The sequenced sample consisted of naive CD4+ T cells from blood. These receptors were collected from a woman aged 18-29 years in good health. Each CDR3 is given with its conserved first and last residue. The order of the fields is D gene, J gene, V gene, clone size, CDR3 DNA, CDR3 protein. A D gene is named only where the DNA matches it firmly. Not all rows give a size; the values are once, few, many and, for expanded clones, a class.

>.|TRBJ2-5|TRBV14|.
TGTGCCAGCAGCCAAGGGACAAAAGAGACCCAGTACTTC
CASSQGTKETQYF
>.|TRBJ1-1|TRBV28|.
TGTGCCAGCATCGCGGGATTGAACACTGAAGCTTTCTTT
CASIAGLNTEAFF
>TRBD1|TRBJ2-7|TRBV18|.
TGTGCCAGCTCACGCGGACAGGCCGACGAGCAGTACTTC
CASSRGQADEQYF
>.|TRBJ2-7|TRBV7-9|few
TGTGCCAGCAGCTTTAGCTACGAGCAGTACTTC
CASSFSYEQYF
>TRBD1|TRBJ2-7|TRBV18|.
TGTGCCAGCTCCCCCGGGACAGGCGCCTACGAGCAGTACTTC
CASSPGTGAYEQYF
>.|TRBJ2-5|TRBV28|once
TGTGCCAGCACCCCCACCGGCCTGGAGACCCAGTACTTC
CASTPTGLETQYF
>.|TRBJ2-1|TRBV18|few
TGTGCCAGCTCACCACCGGCGACGAGGAACAATGAGCAGTTCTTC
CASSPPATRNNEQFF
>TRBD2|TRBJ2-3|TRBV2|few
TGTGCCAGGGGACTAGCGGGAGCTGATACGCAGTATTTT
CARGLAGADTQYF
>.|TRBJ1-5|TRBV27|.
TGTGCCAGCGGTTGGAGGGAATCTCAGCCCCAGCATTTT
CASGWRESQPQHF
>.|TRBJ2-7|TRBV4-3|.
TGCGCCAGCAGCCAAGCTCCTGAGGCCATCAGACAGTACTTC
CASSQAPEAIRQYF
>.|TRBJ2-6|TRBV6-5|once
TGTGCCAGCGGGACTGCGTCTGGGGCCAACGTCCTGACTTTC
CASGTASGANVLTF
>TRBD2|TRBJ2-1|TRBV18|.
TGTGCCAGCTCATCCTATAGCGGGAACAGGAATGAGCAGTTCTTC
CASSSYSGNRNEQFF
>TRBD1|TRBJ1-5|TRBV11-3|.
TGTGCCAGCAGCTTAGGACAGGGAGTGATGACTACGTATCAGCCCCAGCATTTT
CASSLGQGVMTTYQPQHF
>TRBD1|TRBJ2-7|TRBV28|.
TGTGCCAGCAGTTCATTACAGGGGGCTCTCAACGAGCAGTACTTC
CASSSLQGALNEQYF
>.|TRBJ1-1|TRBV7-9|few
TGTGCCTCGTCGGCGGGGGCACACGCTGAAGCTTTCTTT
CASSAGAHAEAFF
>TRBD2|TRBJ2-1|TRBV5-1|few
TGCGCCAGCAGCTCGGGGACTAGCGCATACAATGAGCAGTTCTTC
CASSSGTSAYNEQFF
>.|TRBJ2-1|TRBV14|many
TGTGCCAGCAGCCAAGCCCTCGACTACAATGAGCAGTTCTTC
CASSQALDYNEQFF
>TRBD1|TRBJ2-7|TRBV6-1|few
TGTGCCAGCAGTGAAGTTTGGACAGGGGGCTACGAGCAGTACTTC
CASSEVWTGGYEQYF
>TRBD2|TRBJ2-1|TRBV4-1|.
TGCGCCAGCACCGGGACTAGCGGGAGTGGTGAGCAGTTCTTC
CASTGTSGSGEQFF
>.|TRBJ2-5|TRBV21-1|many
TGTGCCAGCAGACCCGGGACAGGGGTGGAAGAGACCCAGTACTTC
CASRPGTGVEETQYF
>.|TRBJ1-1|TRBV19|few
TGTGCCAGTATGGGGTGGCCGAACACTGAAGCTTTCTTT
CASMGWPNTEAFF
>.|TRBJ2-1|TRBV20-1|few
TGCAGTGCGTTAGCAAACAATGAGCAGTTCTTC
CSALANNEQFF
>TRBD1|TRBJ1-2|TRBV11-2|.
TGTGCCAGCAGCCAAGAACCGACAGGGACTATTGGCTACACCTTC
CASSQEPTGTIGYTF
>TRBD2|TRBJ2-1|TRBV2|few
TGTGCCAGCAGCGACCCGGGACTAGTTCGCGAGCAGTTCTTC
CASSDPGLVREQFF
>.|TRBJ2-3|TRBV7-3|few
TGTGCCAGCAGCTTCGGCTACGCTAGCACAGATACGCAGTATTTT
CASSFGYASTDTQYF
>.|TRBJ2-1|TRBV18|few
TGTGCCAGCTCCCCGCCGGCAGGGGACTACAATGAGCAGTTCTTC
CASSPPAGDYNEQFF
>.|TRBJ2-1|TRBV7-8|.
TGTGCCAGCAGCCCCGGACTCTTCTACAATGAGCAGTTCTTC
CASSPGLFYNEQFF
>.|TRBJ2-7|TRBV5-4|few
TGTGCCAGCAGCTTAATGACAGGTCCCTACGAGCAGTACTTC
CASSLMTGPYEQYF
>TRBD1|TRBJ2-6|TRBV7-2|few
TGTGCCAGCAGCCCTAGGTGGGGGACAGGTCTCTCTGGGGCCAACGTCCTGACTTTC
CASSPRWGTGLSGANVLTF